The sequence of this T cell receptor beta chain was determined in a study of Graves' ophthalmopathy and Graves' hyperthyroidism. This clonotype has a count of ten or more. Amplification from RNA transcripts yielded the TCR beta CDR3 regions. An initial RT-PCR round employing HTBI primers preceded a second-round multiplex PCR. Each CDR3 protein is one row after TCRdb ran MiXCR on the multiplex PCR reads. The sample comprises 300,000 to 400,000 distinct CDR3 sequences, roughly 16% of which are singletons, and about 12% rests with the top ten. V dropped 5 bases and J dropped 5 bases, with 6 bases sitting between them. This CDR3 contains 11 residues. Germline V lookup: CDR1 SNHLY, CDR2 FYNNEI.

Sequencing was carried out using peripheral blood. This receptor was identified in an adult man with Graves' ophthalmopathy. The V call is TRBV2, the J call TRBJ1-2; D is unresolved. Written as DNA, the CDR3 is TGTGCCAGCAGTCATGAATATGGCTACACCTTC. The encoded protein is CASSHEYGYTF.